The entry below gives a single T cell receptor beta chain sequence along with its context. Generated by immunoSEQ multiplex PCR, the TCRdb table keeps only in-frame clones and is missing some. The sample gives about 180,000 clones, nearly 80% of which show up once; around 15% is in the top ten. This sample stems from a study of blood T cell repertoires in COVID-19. This CDR3 spans 17 amino acids. Per the germline V gene, CDR1 is ENHRY and CDR2 is SYGVKD. J was trimmed by 5 bases and V by 4 bases; bases with no gene match: 11. The origin of this receptor is a man aged 55 to 70 who had been exposed to COVID-19. The chain couples TRBV10-3 to TRBJ2-2, with TRBD2 matching over 9 bases. The specimen was PBMCs or T cells enriched from blood (not recorded which). CDR3: CAISGSTSGGGTGELFF. DNA of the CDR3: TGTGCCATCAGTGGGTCGACTAGCGGAGGTGGGACCGGGGAGCTGTTTTTT.